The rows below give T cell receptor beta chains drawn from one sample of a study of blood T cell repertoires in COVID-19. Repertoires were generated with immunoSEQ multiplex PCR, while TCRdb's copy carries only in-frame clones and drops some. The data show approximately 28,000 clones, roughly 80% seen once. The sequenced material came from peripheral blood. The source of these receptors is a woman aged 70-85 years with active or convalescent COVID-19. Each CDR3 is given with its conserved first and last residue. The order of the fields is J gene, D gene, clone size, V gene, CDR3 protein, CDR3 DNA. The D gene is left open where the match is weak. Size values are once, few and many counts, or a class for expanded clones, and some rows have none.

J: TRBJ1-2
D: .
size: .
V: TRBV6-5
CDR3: CASSPLGPKGRYTF
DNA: TGTGCCAGCAGTCCCCTGGGGCCGAAGGGGCGCTACACCTTC

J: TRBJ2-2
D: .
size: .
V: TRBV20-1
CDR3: CSASSTLNTGELFF
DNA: TGCAGTGCTAGTTCGACATTGAACACCGGGGAGCTGTTTTTT

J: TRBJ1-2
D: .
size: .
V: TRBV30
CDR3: CARSLTGYGYTF
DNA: TGTGCCCGATCCCTTACAGGGTATGGCTACACCTTC

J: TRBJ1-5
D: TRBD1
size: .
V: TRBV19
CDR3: CASSIGQGASQPQHF
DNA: TGTGCCAGTAGTATAGGGCAGGGGGCTAGTCAGCCCCAGCATTTT

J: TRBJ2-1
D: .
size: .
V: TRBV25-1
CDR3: CATLSASSYNEQFF
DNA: TGTGCCACCCTTAGCGCTAGCTCCTACAATGAGCAGTTCTTC

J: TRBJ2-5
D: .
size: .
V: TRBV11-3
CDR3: CASSTQQGTQYF
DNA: TGTGCCAGCAGCACCCAACAGGGAACCCAGTACTTC

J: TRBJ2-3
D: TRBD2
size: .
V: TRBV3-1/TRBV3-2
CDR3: CASSPLSGGARDTQYF
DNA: TGTGCCAGCAGCCCCCTATCCGGGGGGGCCAGAGATACGCAGTATTTT

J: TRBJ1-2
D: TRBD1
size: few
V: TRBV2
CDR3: CASSITGAEGYTF
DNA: TGTGCCAGCAGTATTACAGGGGCGGAAGGCTACACCTTC

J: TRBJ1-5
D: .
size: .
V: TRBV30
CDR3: CAWSRSGNYQPQHF
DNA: TGTGCCTGGAGCCGGTCGGGGAATTATCAGCCCCAGCATTTT

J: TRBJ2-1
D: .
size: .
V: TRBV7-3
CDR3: CASSLIPGSSYNEQFF
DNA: TGTGCCAGCAGCTTAATCCCCGGGAGCTCCTACAATGAGCAGTTCTTC

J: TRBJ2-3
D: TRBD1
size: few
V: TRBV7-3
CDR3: CASRRAGTGGADTQYF
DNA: TGTGCCAGCAGACGAGCCGGGACAGGGGGCGCAGATACGCAGTATTTT